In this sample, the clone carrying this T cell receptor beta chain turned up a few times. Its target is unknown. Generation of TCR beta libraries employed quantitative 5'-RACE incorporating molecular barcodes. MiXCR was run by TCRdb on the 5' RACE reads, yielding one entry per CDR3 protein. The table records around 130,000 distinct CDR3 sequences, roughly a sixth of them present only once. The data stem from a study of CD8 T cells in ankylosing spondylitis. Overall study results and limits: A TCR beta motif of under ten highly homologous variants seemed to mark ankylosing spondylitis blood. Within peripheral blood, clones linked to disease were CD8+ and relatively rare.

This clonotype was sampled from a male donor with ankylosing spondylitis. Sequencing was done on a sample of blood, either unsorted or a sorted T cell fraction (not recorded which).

CDR3 coding DNA: TGTGCCAGCAGACAAAGGCTAGCCGACTACGAGCAGTACTTC. Translated: CASRQRLADYEQYF. The chain combines TRBV3-1 with TRBJ2-7; TRBD2 might be the D (5 bases). Germline V gives CDR1 LGHDT, CDR2 YNNKEL (reference sequence). The CDR3 consists of 14 residues. V shed 6 bases and J shed 3 bases, with 15 bases lying between them.